This paragraph covers one TCR beta chain sequence. The source of the sample is a study of blood T cell repertoires in COVID-19. Unmatched junction bases numbered 9, after V lost 6 bases and J lost 5 bases. The CDR3 sequence is 14 residues long. From germline, CDR1 is MNHEY and CDR2 SVGAGI. The Seattle patients, enrolled during active infection, were followed longitudinally. Authors' methods: From reference gene primer amplification, estimates of nucleated cell counts were derived. TCRdb's table, derived via immunoSEQ multiplex PCR, lists solely in-frame clones and lacks some. Clonal size and the V and J genes are those of that table, whereas D and trimming came from the DNA. This table has about 230,000 clones, more than 75% appearing once.

This TCR came from a man aged 50-60 years with COVID-19, enrolled during active disease. The chain has TRBV6-5 and TRBJ1-2; 7 bases line up with TRBD1. Material for sequencing was peripheral blood. The CDR3 sequence: CASSPDRRGYGYTF. The CDR3 DNA reads TGTGCCAGCAGCCCGGACAGGAGGGGGTATGGCTACACCTTC.